This is a list of T cell receptor beta chains from one sample in a study of CD8 T cells in Susac syndrome. MiXCR, run by TCRdb on the immunoSEQ multiplex PCR reads, gives a single entry per CDR3 protein. The sample lists under 200,000 distinct CDR3 sequences, approximately 93% seen once, with around 0.1% in the top ten. Sequenced input: CD4+ T cells from PBMCs. These receptor sequences come from a human donor in good health. Both conserved end residues are part of each CDR3. Each record gives: clone size, V gene, J gene, D gene, CDR3 protein, CDR3 DNA. D genes are given only for firm matches. A clone size is listed for some rows: how often the clone was seen (once, few, many), or a class if it is expanded.

-,TRBV7-2,TRBJ1-2,-,CASSVLIRDTTNYGYTF,TGTGCCAGCAGCGTTCTCATCCGGGACACAACTAACTATGGCTACACCTTC
-,TRBV5-4,TRBJ2-3,TRBD2,CASSLAPGGITDTQYF,TGTGCCAGCAGCTTGGCGCCGGGGGGGATCACAGATACGCAGTATTTT
-,TRBV28,TRBJ1-2,-,CASSFLGTNGPGYTF,TGTGCCAGCAGTTTCCTCGGGACAAACGGTCCGGGCTACACCTTC
-,TRBV7-6,TRBJ2-1,-,CASSERARYNEQFF,TGTGCCAGCAGCGAAAGGGCACGGTACAATGAGCAGTTCTTC
-,TRBV5-1,TRBJ2-3,-,CASSLASSSTDTQYF,TGCGCCAGCAGCTTGGCTAGTTCGAGCACAGATACGCAGTATTTT
-,TRBV7-2,TRBJ2-6,-,CASSRPGHDSGANVLTF,TGTGCCAGCAGCAGACCGGGACACGACTCTGGGGCCAACGTCCTGACTTTC
-,TRBV7-2,TRBJ2-3,TRBD2,CASSRATGGRTDTQYF,TGTGCCAGCAGCCGCGCGACGGGGGGGCGGACAGATACGCAGTATTTT
-,TRBV3-1,TRBJ2-7,-,CASSQQQAYEQYF,TGTGCCAGCAGCCAGCAACAAGCCTACGAGCAGTACTTC
few,TRBV15,TRBJ1-2,TRBD1,CATSPGGGNYGYTF,TGTGCCACCAGCCCAGGGGGAGGGAACTATGGCTACACCTTC
-,TRBV7-9,TRBJ2-1,-,CASSLDQGAYNEQFF,TGTGCCAGCAGCTTAGATCAGGGTGCGTACAATGAGCAGTTCTTC
once,TRBV3-1,TRBJ1-5,-,CAGSQTAYSNQPQHF,TGTGCCGGCAGCCAGACAGCTTATAGCAATCAGCCCCAGCATTTT
-,TRBV11-3,TRBJ2-4,TRBD1,CASSLGQGWDIQYF,TGTGCCAGCAGCTTAGGACAGGGCTGGGACATTCAGTACTTC
-,TRBV29-1,TRBJ1-2,-,CSALPTSLGAGGYTF,TGCAGCGCCCTTCCGACGAGCTTGGGGGCTGGTGGCTACACCTTC
-,TRBV28,TRBJ1-1,TRBD1,CASSGQGATEAFF,TGTGCCAGCAGTGGACAGGGGGCAACTGAAGCTTTCTTT
-,TRBV12-3/TRBV12-4,TRBJ2-5,-,CASNAGSPTETQYF,TGTGCCAGCAACGCGGGGAGCCCCACGGAGACCCAGTACTTC
-,TRBV5-1,TRBJ2-1,TRBD1,CASSIRQGSYNEQFF,TGCGCCAGCAGCATTCGACAGGGCTCGTACAATGAGCAGTTCTTC
-,TRBV28,TRBJ2-6,-,CASSPQSSGANVLTF,TGTGCCAGCAGTCCCCAAAGCTCTGGGGCCAACGTCCTGACTTTC
-,TRBV20-1,TRBJ2-5,-,CSVLTRGETQYF,TGCAGTGTTTTGACGCGAGGGGAGACCCAGTACTTC
-,TRBV4-2,TRBJ1-2,-,CASSQDQVGVDAGYTF,TGTGCCAGCAGCCAAGATCAGGTTGGGGTAGATGCCGGCTACACCTTC
-,TRBV6-6,TRBJ1-2,-,CASRSRDGGYGYTF,TGTGCCAGCAGGTCCAGGGACGGGGGCTATGGCTACACCTTC